The rows below give T cell receptor beta chains drawn from one sample of a study of regulatory T cells in long-lasting Graves disease. In TCRdb, the multiplex PCR reads were re-called with MiXCR into one record per CDR3 protein. The sample records 350,000 to 500,000 distinct CDR3 sequences, around 20% being singletons. This sample comprised peripheral blood mononuclear cells (PBMCs), obtained when the disease was refractory, from a patient treated with antithyroid drugs. Every receptor here comes from a female donor with Graves disease. Both conserved end residues are part of each CDR3. D genes are given only for firm matches.

d_call: TRBD2
j_call: TRBJ2-2
v_call: TRBV2
cdr3_aa: CASRKGLAETGELFF

d_call: .
j_call: TRBJ1-4
v_call: TRBV2
cdr3_aa: CASSAGGEANEKLFF

d_call: .
j_call: TRBJ2-1
v_call: TRBV27
cdr3_aa: CASSFGVVGQSYNEQFF

d_call: TRBD1
j_call: TRBJ2-1
v_call: TRBV6-2/TRBV6-3
cdr3_aa: CASSEAETGGKFF

d_call: TRBD2
j_call: TRBJ2-5
v_call: TRBV6-1
cdr3_aa: CASRLSGNQETQYF

d_call: .
j_call: TRBJ2-5
v_call: TRBV11-2
cdr3_aa: CASSQGGVYQETQYF

d_call: .
j_call: TRBJ2-7
v_call: TRBV5-5
cdr3_aa: CASSLGRYYEQYF

d_call: .
j_call: TRBJ1-1
v_call: TRBV2
cdr3_aa: CANPILRDTEAFF

d_call: TRBD1
j_call: TRBJ2-7
v_call: TRBV28
cdr3_aa: CASRDPGQIYEQYF

d_call: .
j_call: TRBJ2-7
v_call: TRBV28
cdr3_aa: CASSFGGTVAYEQYF

d_call: TRBD2
j_call: TRBJ2-6
v_call: TRBV6-2/TRBV6-3
cdr3_aa: CASRYPRTSGSLNQASSGANVLTF

d_call: .
j_call: TRBJ2-2
v_call: TRBV11-2
cdr3_aa: CASSSGIFGRRGTGELFF

d_call: .
j_call: TRBJ1-2
v_call: TRBV7-9
cdr3_aa: CASSDPLRYGYTF

d_call: .
j_call: TRBJ2-4
v_call: TRBV5-1
cdr3_aa: CASSLVGGVTKNIQYF

d_call: TRBD2
j_call: TRBJ2-7
v_call: TRBV27
cdr3_aa: CASSLEGYSGTSVYEQYF

d_call: TRBD2
j_call: TRBJ2-5
v_call: TRBV2
cdr3_aa: CASSESSGMGETQYF

d_call: .
j_call: TRBJ1-5
v_call: TRBV19
cdr3_aa: CASSMADGQPQHF

d_call: .
j_call: TRBJ2-3
v_call: TRBV2
cdr3_aa: CASSGVGPDTQYF

d_call: .
j_call: TRBJ2-2
v_call: TRBV10-1
cdr3_aa: CASGYSEGGELFF

d_call: .
j_call: TRBJ1-5
v_call: TRBV15
cdr3_aa: CATSRTRPDSNQPQHF

d_call: TRBD2
j_call: TRBJ2-7
v_call: TRBV19
cdr3_aa: CASSPSGRYEQYF

d_call: .
j_call: TRBJ2-7
v_call: TRBV30
cdr3_aa: CAWSVPARLLEQYF

d_call: .
j_call: TRBJ2-2
v_call: TRBV15
cdr3_aa: CATSRGQGSTGELFF

d_call: .
j_call: TRBJ2-7
v_call: TRBV10-1
cdr3_aa: CASIPPWTPSYEQYF

d_call: TRBD1
j_call: TRBJ1-1
v_call: TRBV9
cdr3_aa: CASARGDRRGAFF

d_call: .
j_call: TRBJ1-4
v_call: TRBV4-1
cdr3_aa: CASSEGINLFF

d_call: TRBD1
j_call: TRBJ1-6
v_call: TRBV6-1
cdr3_aa: CASSEGQGNSPLHF

d_call: .
j_call: TRBJ1-5
v_call: TRBV19
cdr3_aa: CASSIGWGRLDQPQHF

d_call: .
j_call: TRBJ1-6
v_call: TRBV7-6
cdr3_aa: CASSFGGYSYNSPLHF

d_call: TRBD2
j_call: TRBJ2-7
v_call: TRBV28
cdr3_aa: CASTLSGRDPYEQYF

d_call: TRBD1
j_call: TRBJ2-2
v_call: TRBV2
cdr3_aa: CASSDDWDSTNTGELFF

d_call: .
j_call: TRBJ1-2
v_call: TRBV3-1
cdr3_aa: CASSQEETASDGYTF

d_call: .
j_call: TRBJ2-5
v_call: TRBV7-2
cdr3_aa: CASSFLHGVLLEAQYF

d_call: TRBD2
j_call: TRBJ2-7
v_call: TRBV14
cdr3_aa: CASSQFSGTYEQYF

d_call: .
j_call: TRBJ1-3
v_call: TRBV15
cdr3_aa: CASSPANSGNTIYF

d_call: .
j_call: TRBJ2-2
v_call: TRBV10-2
cdr3_aa: CASNPSNTGELFF

d_call: TRBD2
j_call: TRBJ2-7
v_call: TRBV7-2
cdr3_aa: CASSLLASGRGVQQYF

d_call: .
j_call: TRBJ2-7
v_call: TRBV28
cdr3_aa: CASSLNSGIPYEQYF

d_call: .
j_call: TRBJ2-5
v_call: TRBV4-2
cdr3_aa: CASSQDRKTPSQYF

d_call: .
j_call: TRBJ2-2
v_call: TRBV3-1
cdr3_aa: CASSQDGQGARNTGELFF